This TCR beta chain appears in the sequencing data of a study of blood T cell repertoires in COVID-19. Study summary: Some COVID-19 samples were acute and others convalescent; all came from the United States, Italy and Spain. The analysed material was cDNA or gDNA that came from T cells, B-cell-depleted T cells, or PBMCs.

Original processing notes: Using reference gene primer amplification, nucleated cell counts were estimated. Clones were sequenced by immunoSEQ multiplex PCR, and TCRdb holds only the in-frame ones, with some missing. Clone size and the V and J calls come from that table; the DNA yielded D and trimming. The table records approximately 35,000 clones, around nine tenths of them present only once. In germline, CDR1 is SGHRS, CDR2 YFSETQ. With 0 bases clipped from V and 3 bases from J, the junction kept 2 bases outside the gene matches. The CDR3 covers 14 residues. The sequenced sample was peripheral blood. The chain employs TRBV5-1 and TRBJ2-7; TRBD2 matches at 8 bases. The receptor comes from a man aged 60 to 69 with active COVID-19. CDR3 region: CASSLVGTSYEQYF. The DNA of the CDR3 is TGCGCCAGCAGCTTGGTGGGGACTAGCTACGAGCAGTACTTC.